What follows are 6 T cell receptor beta chains derived from one specimen sequenced in a study of vaccination and CD4 T cells after COVID-19. The Oncomine TCR Beta short-read assay sequenced DNA from cultured CD4+ T cells. TCRdb reprocessed the PCR reads via MiXCR and lists one record per CDR3 protein. The sample carries nearly 5,500 distinct CDR3 sequences, around 50% recorded once. The antigens for these receptors are not known. Described treatment: approximately nine-day PBMC culture with coronavirus spike peptide pools or control peptides (ViraFEST assay). The sample taken for sequencing was CD4+ T cells from blood, cultured in vitro. The receptor set was obtained from a human donor who had recovered from COVID-19.

The chain has TRBV7-9 and TRBJ1-5; 7 bases are a match to TRBD1. The CDR3 has 14 residues. Germline CDR1 and CDR2: SEHNR and FQNEAQ (reference sequence). V was clipped by 4 bases and J by 4 bases; unmatched bases: 4. DNA for the CDR3: TGTGCCAGCAGCTCTCAGGGGGGAAATCAGCCCCAGCATTTT. Its protein is CASSSQGGNQPQHF.

The chain recombines TRBV7-2 with TRBJ2-3; no definite D call. The ends were cut back, 5 bases at V and 7 bases at J, with 19 bases in the middle. The CDR3 is 15 amino acids. Germline CDR1 SGHTA, CDR2 FQGNSA. The CDR3 protein is CASSILGAIANTQYF. In DNA, the CDR3 is TGTGCCAGCAGCATCCTGGGCGCGATCGCTAATACGCAGTATTTT.

About this clonotype itself: A single base is all that separates this from a far larger clone, so a read error is likely. V gene TRBV20-1 combines with J gene TRBJ2-1; 16 bases are a match to TRBD2. The germline V gene has CDR1 DFQATT and CDR2 SNEGSKA (reference sequence). There are 15 residues in the CDR3. The V gene end was trimmed by 6 bases and the J gene end by 13 bases; junction bases not matched to a gene: 12. The CDR3 nucleotides are TGCAGTGCAGGGACTAGCGGGGGGGCCTATGAGACCCAGTTCTTC. Protein: CSAGTSGGAYETQFF.

This clonotype has just a few counts. The chain uses TRBV2 and TRBJ2-3; TRBD1 matches 9 bases. Germline assignment: CDR1 SNHLY and CDR2 FYNNEI. The CDR3 length is 14 residues. V shed 8 bases and J 2 bases; nucleotides not matched to a gene: 5. As DNA, the CDR3 is TGTGCCAGCTCCGGGACAGGGTTCACAGATACGCAGTATTTT. It codes for CASSGTGFTDTQYF.

By sample fraction, this clonotype is large. The rearrangement uses TRBV7-2 and TRBJ2-5, with a tentative D call TRBD2 (5 bases). CDR3 length: 13 amino acids. V lost 7 bases, J lost 5 bases, and 14 bases lay in between. The germline V gene has CDR1 SGHTA and CDR2 FQGNSA. The CDR3 here is CASMRGLGETQYF. The DNA for the CDR3 is TGTGCCAGCATGAGAGGGCTGGGTGAGACCCAGTACTTC.

This clonotype was counted a few times. This chain joins TRBV20-1 and TRBJ2-5; 8 positions agree with TRBD1. V lost 5 bases, J lost 5 bases, and 7 bases stayed unmatched. Germline V gives CDR1 DFQATT, CDR2 SNEGSKA (reference sequence). CDR3 length: 13 amino acids. The DNA for the CDR3 is TGCAGTGCTGAGGACAGGGTAATTGAGACCCAGTACTTC. Its protein product is CSAEDRVIETQYF.